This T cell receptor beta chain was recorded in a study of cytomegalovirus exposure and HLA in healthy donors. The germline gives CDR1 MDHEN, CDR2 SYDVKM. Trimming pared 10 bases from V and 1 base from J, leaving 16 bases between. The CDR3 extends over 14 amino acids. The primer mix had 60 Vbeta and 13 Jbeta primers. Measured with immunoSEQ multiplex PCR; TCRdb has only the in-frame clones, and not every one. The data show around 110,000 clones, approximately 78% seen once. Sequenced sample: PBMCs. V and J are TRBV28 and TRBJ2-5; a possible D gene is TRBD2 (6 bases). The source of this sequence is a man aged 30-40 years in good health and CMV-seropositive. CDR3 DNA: TGTGCCACGACTAATGCCGGGAGCCAAGAGACCCAGTACTTC. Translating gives CATTNAGSQETQYF. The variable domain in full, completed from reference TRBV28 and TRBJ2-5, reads DVKVTQSSRYLVKRTGEKVFLECVQDMDHENMFWYRQDPGLGLRLIYFSYDVKMKEKGDIPEGYSVSREKKERFSLILESASTNQTSMYLCATTNAGSQETQYFGPGTRLLVL.